The 32 T cell receptor beta chains below were found in one sample sequenced in a study of CD8+CD57+ T cells in acquired aplastic anemia. Genomic DNA was employed as the template in profiling TCR beta VDJ and CDR3. In TCRdb, the reads were re-called with MiXCR into one record per CDR3 protein. The sample includes a few hundred thousand distinct CDR3 sequences, roughly 35% of them seen just once. Specimen: sorted CD4+, CD8+, or CD8+CD57+ T cells (not recorded which) from PBMCs. These receptor sequences come from a human donor in good health, serving as a control.

This clonotype was detected ten times or more. The J gene is TRBJ2-3, the V gene TRBV10-3; D may correspond to TRBD1 or TRBD2 (5 bases each). Germline V gene sequence: CDR1 ENHRY, CDR2 SYGVKD. The CDR3 loop spans 17 amino acids. V gave up 4 bases and J gave up 6 bases, with 23 bases separating them. The CDR3 nucleotides are TGTGCCATCAGTGCCTCACTGGGACCCTCGGTCGGTGATACGCAGTATTTT. Translation: CAISASLGPSVGDTQYF.

In its sample, this clonotype was seen a few times. A read error may be the cause here, since a much bigger clone is one base away. The chain has TRBV2 and TRBJ1-2; 7 bases align to TRBD1. This CDR3 spans 14 amino acids. From germline, CDR1 is SNHLY and CDR2 FYNNEI. The CDR3 DNA reads as TGTGCCAGCAGTGGGACAGGAGGAAACTATGGCTGCACCTTC. It specifies CASSGTGGNYGCTF.

The chain links TRBV24-1 to TRBJ2-1; D gene uncertain. CDR3 size: 13 residues. V shed 1 base and J shed 7 bases, with 7 bases lying between them. CDR1 is KGHDR, CDR2 SFDVKD, per germline. The CDR3 DNA sequence: TGTGCCACCAGTGATTTTGTAGGGAATGAGCAGTTCTTC. Translation: CATSDFVGNEQFF.

V and J are TRBV29-1 and TRBJ1-2; D is unresolved. Trimming took off 4 bases at V and 2 bases at J, with 8 bases between the two ends. CDR3 length equals 12 residues. The V gene's germline CDR1 is SQVTM and CDR2 ANQGSEA. CDR3 DNA: TGCAGCGTTGTTCTTCCAAACTATGGCTACACCTTC. Translated: CSVVLPNYGYTF.

The chain joins TRBV25-1 to TRBJ1-6, with D tentatively TRBD1 (5 bases). The germline V and J ends were trimmed by 5 bases and 10 bases, with 15 bases remaining between them. CDR3 size: 14 residues. In germline, CDR1 is MGHDK, CDR2 SYGVNS. This CDR3 reads CASSPRRGGSPLHF. CDR3 DNA: TGTGCCAGCAGTCCCAGGAGGGGAGGATCACCCCTCCACTTT.

This clonotype occurred many times. The chain combines TRBV29-1 with TRBJ2-3, with TRBD2 identical over 7 bases. The CDR3 spans 14 residues. CDR1 SQVTM and CDR2 ANQGSEA come from the germline V gene. V shed 1 base, J shed 2 bases, and the junction held 3 bases outside the gene matches. CDR3: CSVEGGGNTDTQYF. The CDR3 bases are TGCAGCGTTGAAGGGGGGGGGAACACAGATACGCAGTATTTT.

The chain carries TRBV29-1 and TRBJ1-2; 9 positions agree with TRBD1. This CDR3 is 14 amino acids long. The germline V gene encodes CDR1 SQVTM and CDR2 ANQGSEA. V lost 6 bases, J lost 3 bases, and 8 bases stayed unmatched. The CDR3 region is CSVRTRTGDYGYTF. The CDR3 coding sequence is TGCAGCGTACGAACCAGGACAGGGGACTATGGCTACACCTTC. Full variable domain (rest looked up from reference TRBV29-1 and TRBJ1-2): SAVISQKPSRDICQRGTSLTIQCQVDSQVTMMFWYRQQPGQSLTLIATANQGSEATYESGFVIDKFPISRPNLTFSTLTVSNMSPEDSSIYLCSVRTRTGDYGYTFGSGTRLTVV.

CDR3 nucleotide sequence: TGTGCCAGCAGTGAATGGAGGGCCGAAGAGACCCAGTACTTC. This encodes CASSEWRAEETQYF. This chain links TRBV2 with TRBJ2-5, with D perhaps TRBD2 (6 bases). The CDR3 spans 14 residues. Deletions cut 2 bases from V and 3 bases from J, with 10 bases between. Germline V gene sequence: CDR1 SNHLY, CDR2 FYNNEI. The full variable domain, rest sourced from reference TRBV2 and TRBJ2-5, is EPEVTQTPSHQVTQMGQEVILRCVPISNHLYFYWYRQILGQKVEFLVSFYNNEISEKSEIFDDQFSVERPDGSNFTLKIRSTKLEDSAMYFCASSEWRAEETQYFGPGTRLLVL.

This clonotype was recorded many times. The rearrangement links TRBV19 to TRBJ1-5, with D tentatively TRBD1 (5 bases). The CDR3 contains 13 residues. Germline V gene data show CDR1 as LNHDA and CDR2 as SQIVND (reference sequence). V lost 6 bases and J 2 bases, leaving 8 bases between the germline ends. The DNA of the CDR3 is TGTGCCAGTAGAGGGGAAGGCAATCAGCCCCAGCATTTT. Translation: CASRGEGNQPQHF.

This clonotype was observed a handful of times. The gene calls are TRBV30 and TRBJ2-5; D unresolved. Between the trimmed V and J ends, which lost 3 bases and 3 bases, there was a span of 5 bases. This CDR3 comprises 11 residues. The germline gives CDR1 GTSNPN, CDR2 SVGIG (reference sequence). The CDR3 coding sequence is TGTGCCTGGAGAAGGGAAGAGACCCAGTACTTC. Translated, it gives CAWRREETQYF.

The V gene is TRBV7-3, the J gene TRBJ2-3, with D possibly being TRBD2 (6 bases). V lost 3 bases and J lost 4, with 11 bases in between. Germline V lookup: CDR1 SGHTA, CDR2 FQGTGA. This CDR3 contains 14 residues. The CDR3 nucleotides are TGTGCCAGCAGCTTGGCCGGGGAGGCAGATACGCAGTATTTT. Translating gives CASSLAGEADTQYF.

The chain has TRBV6-1 and TRBJ2-7, with 12 bases identical to TRBD2. The CDR3 is made up of 14 amino acids. Germline-derived CDR1 and CDR2 are MNHNS and SASEGT. Trimming cost V 6 bases and J 3 bases; bases outside gene matches: 3. CDR3 in DNA: TGTGCCAGCAGGAGGACTAGCGGGGACTACGAGCAGTACTTC. Translated: CASRRTSGDYEQYF.

This clonotype was seen repeatedly, ten times or more. The chain couples TRBV20-1 to TRBJ1-2, with TRBD1 matching over 12 bases. The CDR3 extends over 15 amino acids. Trimming at V came to 8 bases and at J to 8 bases, leaving 15 bases not matched to a gene. The germline V gene encodes CDR1 DFQATT and CDR2 SNEGSKA (reference sequence). CDR3 residues: CSLTTTGQGAEGYTF. The CDR3 region has the DNA TGCAGTCTAACAACTACGGGACAGGGGGCCGAAGGCTACACCTTC.

This clonotype was seen at least ten times. The V call is TRBV9, the J call TRBJ1-2, with 8 bases aligning to TRBD1. Germline values: CDR1 SGDLS, CDR2 YYNGEE. The ends lost 1 base at V and 4 bases at J; junction bases unmatched: 9. The CDR3 runs 16 residues. This CDR3 is CASSVWDRKNFYGYTF. The CDR3 region has the DNA TGTGCCAGCAGCGTATGGGACAGGAAAAACTTCTATGGCTACACCTTC.

The chain has TRBV19 and TRBJ1-4; D is uncertain. Deletions cut 1 base from V and 5 bases from J, with 11 bases between. The germline CDR1 and CDR2 sequences are LNHDA and SQIVND (reference sequence). The CDR3 loop spans 15 amino acids. The CDR3 DNA reads as TGTGCCAGTAGTATAGGGCCGGCGGGGAATGAAAAACTGTTTTTT. This gives the protein CASSIGPAGNEKLFF. The complete variable domain, with remaining parts taken from reference TRBV19 and TRBJ1-4, reads DGGITQSPKYLFRKEGQNVTLSCEQNLNHDAMYWYRQDPGQGLRLIYYSQIVNDFQKGDIAEGYSVSREKKESFPLTVTSAQKNPTAFYLCASSIGPAGNEKLFFGSGTQLSVL.

The chain uses TRBV10-3 and TRBJ1-5; no clear D gene. Trimming shortened V by 4 bases and J by 5 bases, and 9 bases separated the two germline ends. The CDR3 has 13 amino acids. Looked up from germline, CDR1 is ENHRY and CDR2 is SYGVKD. CDR3 DNA sequence: TGTGCCATCAGTGGGAAAGGTGATCAGCCCCAGCATTTT. Amino acid sequence: CAISGKGDQPQHF.

In its sample, this clonotype was seen once. The V call is TRBV7-6, the J call TRBJ2-1; TRBD2 agrees at 10 bases. The V segment lost 4 bases and the J segment 2 bases; nucleotides outside the gene matches: 14. The V gene's germline CDR1 is SGHVS and CDR2 FNYEAQ. The CDR3 extends over 19 amino acids. CDR3 region: CASSSLYESAGGTYNEQFF. CDR3 bases: TGTGCCAGCAGCTCACTCTACGAATCAGCGGGAGGGACCTACAATGAGCAGTTCTTC. The whole variable domain, filled in from reference TRBV7-6 and TRBJ2-1, reads GAGVSQSPRYKVTKRGQDVALRCDPISGHVSLYWYRQALGQGPEFLTYFNYEAQQDKSGLPNDRFSAERPEGSISTLTIQRTEQRDSAMYRCASSSLYESAGGTYNEQFFGPGTRLTVL.

In its sample, this clonotype was seen many times. V is TRBV25-1 and J is TRBJ2-2; D not resolved. Germline lookup yields CDR1 MGHDK and CDR2 SYGVNS. There are 14 residues in the CDR3. V lost 3 bases, J lost 7 bases, and 12 bases lay in between. In nucleotides, the CDR3 is TGTGCCAGCAGTGAGGGTAGGGCTGGCGGGGAGCTGTTTTTT. Translated, it gives CASSEGRAGGELFF.

This clonotype was seen repeatedly, ten times or more. The genes are TRBV20-1 and TRBJ1-1; 8 positions agree with TRBD1. Germline CDR1 reads DFQATT; CDR2 reads SNEGSKA (reference sequence). This CDR3 region has 13 residues. J was trimmed by 5 bases and V by 4 bases; bases with no gene match: 6. CDR3 region: CSANTGGRTEAFF. CDR3 DNA: TGCAGTGCTAACACAGGGGGACGGACTGAAGCTTTCTTT.

Many counts were recorded for this clonotype. This chain links TRBV5-4 with TRBJ2-5; D may be TRBD2 (6 bases). Germline loops: CDR1 SGHNT, CDR2 YYREEE (reference sequence). This CDR3 region has 15 residues. V was shortened by 3 bases and J by 3 bases, with 15 bases between the two germline ends. The CDR3 here is CASSSGSGDKETQYF. CDR3 nucleotide sequence: TGTGCCAGCAGCTCAGGTTCGGGGGATAAAGAGACCCAGTACTTC.

The chain uses TRBV5-1 and TRBJ2-1; 12 bases line up with TRBD2. CDR1 is SGHRS and CDR2 is YFSETQ in the germline V gene. The V and J ends lost 1 base and 7 bases, in that order; junction bases with no gene match: 12. The CDR3 is 18 amino acids. For the CDR3, the DNA is TGCGCCAGCAGCTTGAGGGCTAGCCGGGGACTAGCGGGTAATGAGCAGTTCTTC. Protein: CASSLRASRGLAGNEQFF.

The CDR3 loop is CASRRDLDNYGYTF. The CDR3 coding sequence is TGTGCCAGCCGCCGGGACCTCGACAACTATGGCTACACCTTC. This chain connects TRBV2 to TRBJ1-2, with D perhaps TRBD1 (5 bases). The germline gives CDR1 SNHLY, CDR2 FYNNEI. This CDR3 is 14 amino acids long. Trimming removed 8 bases from V and 2 bases from J, with 15 bases in between. Together with reference TRBV2 and TRBJ1-2, the CDR3 gives the full variable domain: EPEVTQTPSHQVTQMGQEVILRCVPISNHLYFYWYRQILGQKVEFLVSFYNNEISEKSEIFDDQFSVERPDGSNFTLKIRSTKLEDSAMYFCASRRDLDNYGYTFGSGTRLTVV.

Concerning this clonotype: Just one base apart from a much larger clone, this may be a read error. This sequence joins TRBV20-1 and TRBJ2-7, with TRBD2 identical over 12 bases. The CDR3 has 17 amino acids. V lost 4 bases, J lost 4 bases, and 14 bases stayed unmatched. Germline assignment: CDR1 DFQATT and CDR2 SNEGSKA (reference sequence). CDR3 bases: TGCAGTGCTAAAGACCCCAGGACTAGCGGGGATGGGTACGAGCAGTACTTC. Encoded protein: CSAKDPRTSGDGYEQYF.

This clonotype was seen repeatedly, ten times or more. The chain combines TRBV5-1 with TRBJ1-6; 8 bases line up with TRBD1. Germline V gives CDR1 SGHRS, CDR2 YFSETQ. J gave up 13 bases and V 4 bases, and 4 bases lay outside the gene matches. There are 12 residues in the CDR3. The CDR3, as DNA: TGCGCCAGCAGCGGACAGGGTTTCCCCCTCCACTTT. Protein sequence: CASSGQGFPLHF.

As to this clonotype: This may stem from a read error, because a much larger clone lies one nucleotide away. This rearrangement joins TRBV19 to TRBJ1-2; no clear D. Germline V gives CDR1 LNHDA, CDR2 SQIVND (reference sequence). Deletions cut 6 bases from V and 0 bases from J, with 17 bases between. The CDR3 consists of 16 residues. The CDR3: CASRITQPATNYGYTF. The CDR3 DNA sequence: TGTGCCAGTAGAATAACCCAACCTGCTACTAACTATGGCTACACCTTC.

This clonotype came up once. V usage is TRBV7-9 and J usage is TRBJ1-3; no clear D. V was cut by 4 bases and J by 2 bases, with 9 bases left in between. This CDR3 spans 14 amino acids. Germline loops: CDR1 SEHNR, CDR2 FQNEAQ (reference sequence). DNA for the CDR3: TGTGCCAGCAGCTCGACTGTCGCTGGAAACACCATATATTTT. Protein: CASSSTVAGNTIYF. Using reference TRBV7-9 and TRBJ1-3 for the parts outside the CDR3, the full variable domain is DTGVSQNPRHKITKRGQNVTFRCDPISEHNRLYWYRQTLGQGPEFLTYFQNEAQLEKSRLLSDRFSAERPKGSFSTLEIQRTEQGDSAMYLCASSSTVAGNTIYFGEGSWLTVV.

The CDR3 sequence: CASGESRAYEQYF. The CDR3 DNA sequence: TGTGCCAGTGGGGAATCTCGGGCCTACGAGCAGTACTTC. The chain combines TRBV2 with TRBJ2-7; D is unresolved. Per the germline V gene, CDR1 is SNHLY and CDR2 is FYNNEI. Trimming stripped 9 bases from V and 2 bases from J, with 14 bases between. The CDR3 loop spans 13 amino acids.

This chain joins TRBV4-1 and TRBJ1-5; no definite D call. The CDR3 is 19 residues long. Trimming stripped 4 bases from V and 1 base from J, with 23 bases between. Germline CDR1 is MGHRA and CDR2 is YSYEKL. The DNA for the CDR3 is TGCGCCAGCAGCCCGGGCCAGGCACGTACAAAAAGAAGCAATCAGCCCCAGCATTTT. This translates into CASSPGQARTKRSNQPQHF.

The rearrangement links TRBV2 to TRBJ1-6, with 8 bases fitting TRBD1. The CDR3 loop spans 16 amino acids. The germline CDR1 and CDR2 sequences are SNHLY and FYNNEI. J was trimmed by 1 base and V by 4 bases; bases with no gene match: 3. CDR3 in DNA: TGTGCCAGCAGTGGGCGACAGGGGTCCTATAATTCACCCCTCCACTTT. It translates to CASSGRQGSYNSPLHF. Full variable domain (remainder filled in from reference TRBV2 and TRBJ1-6): EPEVTQTPSHQVTQMGQEVILRCVPISNHLYFYWYRQILGQKVEFLVSFYNNEISEKSEIFDDQFSVERPDGSNFTLKIRSTKLEDSAMYFCASSGRQGSYNSPLHFGNGTRLTVT.

The table lists this clonotype with a count of one. A much more abundant neighbour one base away suggests this may be a read error. The J gene is TRBJ1-1, the V gene TRBV12-3 or TRBV12-4; the D gene is possibly TRBD1 (6 bases). Trimming cost V 6 bases and J 2 bases, with 13 bases left between them. The CDR3 consists of 14 residues. For the CDR3, the DNA is TGTGCCAGCAGGAGGGGGGACGTTAACACTGAAGCTTTCTTT. This translates into CASRRGDVNTEAFF.

This clonotype was detected a few times. V and J are TRBV4-1 and TRBJ2-1, with D possibly matching TRBD1 (7 bases). Per the germline V gene, CDR1 is MGHRA and CDR2 is YSYEKL. Trimming removed 0 bases from V and 8 bases from J, with 17 bases in between. The CDR3 sequence is 16 residues long. The CDR3 reads CASSQDSGLGGDEQFF. CDR3 DNA: TGCGCCAGCAGCCAAGATAGCGGCCTAGGGGGCGATGAGCAGTTCTTC.

The chain uses TRBV4-1 and TRBJ1-1, with 11 nucleotides matching TRBD1. V was clipped by 6 bases and J by 8 bases; unmatched bases: 11. Germline V gives CDR1 MGHRA, CDR2 YSYEKL. The CDR3 runs 15 residues. This chain's CDR3 is CASRPTFRDRGEAFF. The CDR3 bases are TGCGCCAGCAGACCCACATTCCGGGACAGGGGGGAAGCTTTCTTT.